The T cell receptor beta chain under discussion was sequenced for a study of T cells after yellow fever vaccination. Study-level findings and limits: Abundant clonotypes from the bulk population could contaminate FACS-sorted repertoires.

From the 5' RACE reads, TCRdb called clonotypes with MiXCR, one entry per CDR3 protein. This sample has roughly 330,000 distinct CDR3 sequences, with approximately 7% found just once. The V and J ends lost 2 bases and 5 bases respectively, with 12 bases between them. The CDR3 sequence is 14 residues long. This clonotype has more than one count but fewer than ten. What it binds is not known. Specimen: PBMCs, collected about 41 days after the first yellow fever vaccination. The rearrangement joins TRBV12-3 or TRBV12-4 to TRBJ1-2; tentative D call: TRBD1 (6 bases). The TCR sequence derives from a man aged 18-30 years who received the YFV17D yellow fever vaccine. Written as DNA, the CDR3 is TGTGCCAGCAGTTTACGGGGGCAATCTTATGGCTACACCTTC. It is translated as CASSLRGQSYGYTF.